These 5 T cell receptor beta chains were sequenced from one sample in a study of blood T cell repertoires in COVID-19. Using immunoSEQ multiplex PCR, the repertoire was profiled, and TCRdb retains in-frame clones only, with some absent. The sample consists of about 220,000 clones, approximately 85% of them appearing once. The material sequenced was peripheral blood. The source of these receptors is a woman in her 70s with COVID-19, enrolled during active disease.

The chain joins TRBV18 to TRBJ2-7; 7 bases map to TRBD1. Germline lookup yields CDR1 KGHSH and CDR2 LQKENI. The CDR3 is 14 amino acids. The trim removed 3 bases at V and 2 bases at J, leaving 4 bases unmatched. The CDR3 coding sequence is TGTGCCAGCTCACCGGGACAGAAGACCTACGAGCAGTACTTC. Protein: CASSPGQKTYEQYF.

The chain joins TRBV7-9 to TRBJ2-7; possibly TRBD2 for D (5 bases). V lost 3 bases to trimming and J lost 2 bases, with 14 bases between them. CDR3 length: 15 amino acids. Germline CDR1 reads SEHNR; CDR2 reads FQNEAQ (reference sequence). CDR3 residues: CASSLGSGDPYEQYF. The DNA of the CDR3 is TGTGCCAGCAGCTTGGGGAGCGGAGACCCCTACGAGCAGTACTTC.

The V and J genes are TRBV11-2 and TRBJ2-7, with D possibly matching TRBD2 (6 bases). The CDR3 totals 13 residues. Per the germline V gene, CDR1 is SGHAT and CDR2 is FQNNGV. Deletions cut 5 bases from V and 2 bases from J, with 10 bases between. The CDR3 DNA reads TGTGCCAGCAGCAAGGGACTCACCTACGAGCAGTACTTC. Protein: CASSKGLTYEQYF.

This clone was found a few times. This chain links TRBV19 with TRBJ1-1; D may be TRBD1 (5 bases). The CDR3 spans 14 residues. Trimming removed 3 bases at V and 5 bases at J, with 13 bases between. Germline lookup yields CDR1 LNHDA and CDR2 SQIVND (reference sequence). CDR3 in amino acids: CASSITQGQTEAFF. The CDR3 DNA reads TGTGCCAGTAGTATTACGCAGGGTCAAACTGAAGCTTTCTTT.

DNA for the CDR3: TGTGCCAGCAAGCCGGGGGGGTCTGGCAATCAGCCCCAGCATTTT. It specifies CASKPGGSGNQPQHF. This rearrangement joins TRBV27 to TRBJ1-5, with a tentative D call TRBD1 (5 bases). Germline loops: CDR1 MNHEY, CDR2 SMNVEV (reference sequence). Trimming took 7 bases from V and 2 from J, leaving 15 bases between them. The CDR3 extends over 15 amino acids.